These 13 T cell receptor beta chains share one sample of origin, sequenced in a study of T cell responses to AZD1222 COVID-19 vaccine. Sequencing used immunoSEQ multiplex PCR; TCRdb keeps in-frame clones, though not all of them. The sample has approximately 160,000 clones; 85% to 95% are singletons. The sequenced sample was peripheral blood, obtained on day 0 of AZD1222 vaccination. The source of these receptors is an adult in good health.

The chain uses TRBV18 and TRBJ1-3; 8 bases fit TRBD1. Germline CDR1 is KGHSH and CDR2 is LQKENI. V dropped 3 bases and J dropped 3; count of bases not matched to a gene: 10. The CDR3 runs to 17 residues. As DNA, the CDR3 is TGTGCCAGCTCACCGCGAGGGCAGGGGGCCAGTGGAAACACCATATATTTT. Translated, it gives CASSPRGQGASGNTIYF.

J is TRBJ2-3 and V is TRBV18, with 11 bases that match TRBD1. The CDR3 totals 18 residues. V lost 4 bases and J lost 0; bases outside the gene matches: 9. CDR1 is KGHSH, CDR2 LQKENI, per germline. The CDR3 DNA follows: TGTGCCAGCTCACGCGCCGGGACAGGGGGAGCAAGCACAGATACGCAGTATTTT. As protein: CASSRAGTGGASTDTQYF.

V usage is TRBV25-1 and J usage is TRBJ2-3, with unresolved D. V was cut by 9 bases and J by 0 bases, with 7 bases left in between. Germline loops: CDR1 MGHDK, CDR2 SYGVNS. This CDR3 is 12 amino acids long. The CDR3 spells CASRLSTDTQYF. In DNA form, the CDR3 reads TGTGCCAGTAGACTCAGCACAGATACGCAGTATTTT.

V and J are TRBV18 and TRBJ2-3; D may be TRBD2 (6 bases). V lost 0 bases, J lost 4 bases, and 8 bases lay in between. CDR3 length: 14 residues. From germline, CDR1 is KGHSH and CDR2 LQKENI. This CDR3 reads CASSPPASADTQYF. CDR3 sequence (DNA): TGTGCCAGCTCACCACCGGCTAGCGCAGATACGCAGTATTTT.

The CDR3 DNA reads TGTGCCAGCAGCGCCCCAGGGGGACAGCCCCAGCATTTT. Protein: CASSAPGGQPQHF. The rearrangement joins TRBV7-2 to TRBJ1-5; 7 bases map to TRBD1. CDR1 SGHTA and CDR2 FQGNSA come from the germline V gene. CDR3 length equals 13 residues. The V gene end was trimmed by 5 bases and the J gene end by 7 bases; junction bases not matched to a gene: 5.

The J gene is TRBJ1-2, the V gene TRBV2; 12 bases are a match to TRBD1. The CDR3 has 13 residues. V gave up 4 bases and J gave up 12 bases; unmatched junction bases: 6. Germline V gives CDR1 SNHLY, CDR2 FYNNEI. The CDR3 region is CASSVVRDRGHTF. CDR3 in DNA: TGTGCCAGCAGTGTCGTCCGGGACAGGGGGCACACCTTC.

The chain carries TRBV2 and TRBJ1-5; TRBD1 matches at 10 bases. The CDR3 loop spans 14 amino acids. The germline gives CDR1 SNHLY, CDR2 FYNNEI. J lost 7 bases, V lost 7 bases, and 7 bases had no gene match. The CDR3 DNA reads TGTGCCAGCACCGGGACAGGGGTCTTGCAGCCCCAGCATTTT. Its translation is CASTGTGVLQPQHF.

V usage is TRBV28 and J usage is TRBJ1-3; no definite D call. This CDR3 has 16 amino acids. Germline loops: CDR1 MDHEN, CDR2 SYDVKM. V lost 7 bases and J lost 2, with 18 bases in between. The CDR3 loop is CASTGRAPSTGNTIYF. The CDR3 nucleotides read TGTGCCAGCACTGGAAGGGCCCCTTCTACTGGAAACACCATATATTTT.

The rearrangement links TRBV6-5 to TRBJ1-1; 7 positions agree with TRBD1. The ends lost 0 bases at V and 5 bases at J; junction bases unmatched: 6. CDR1 MNHEY and CDR2 SVGAGI come from the germline V gene. The CDR3 loop spans 15 amino acids. CDR3 nucleotide sequence: TGTGCCAGCAGTTACTCGGAACGACAGGGAACTGAAGCTTTCTTT. Its protein is CASSYSERQGTEAFF.

The rearrangement links TRBV4-1 to TRBJ2-5, with TRBD2 matching 11 bases. After removal of 3 bases from V and 1 base from J, the junction contained 10 bases not matched to a gene. From germline, CDR1 is MGHRA and CDR2 YSYEKL. The CDR3 is made up of 18 amino acids. The CDR3 sequence: CASSQGRIAGGLQETQYF. The CDR3 region has the DNA TGCGCCAGCAGCCAGGGGAGGATAGCGGGGGGGCTCCAAGAGACCCAGTACTTC.

This chain joins TRBV27 and TRBJ1-1; tentative D call: TRBD1 (6 bases). The CDR3 length is 15 residues. Germline V CDR1 and CDR2: MNHEY, SMNVEV (reference sequence). V lost 0 bases to trimming and J lost 5 bases, with 13 bases between them. The CDR3 loop reads CASSLSAGEMTEAFF. CDR3 nucleotide sequence: TGTGCCAGCAGTTTATCCGCAGGGGAGATGACTGAAGCTTTCTTT.

In regard to this clone: Mismatch with germline at one junction end may stem from a read error. The chain joins TRBV4-2 to TRBJ2-7; 11 nucleotides agree with TRBD1. Germline CDR1 reads LGHNA; CDR2 reads YNFKEQ. The CDR3 is 15 amino acids. The CDR3 DNA reads TGTGCCAGCAGCCTCGGACAGGGGGCCTCCGACGAGCAGTACTTC. This sequence encodes CASSLGQGASDEQYF.

The chain recombines TRBV3-1 (or the pseudogene TRBV3-2) with TRBJ1-2; D remains unclear. The ends were cut back, 3 bases at V and 4 bases at J, with 9 bases in the middle. Germline CDR1 and CDR2: LGHDT and YNNKEL (reference sequence). This CDR3 is 13 amino acids long. CDR3 region: CASSQTKLYGYTF. CDR3 DNA: TGTGCCAGCAGCCAGACGAAGCTCTATGGCTACACCTTC.